This T cell receptor beta chain appears in the sequencing data of a study of response to subunit inactivated influenza vaccine listed by TCRdb under 2018. The study in broad terms: Deep quantitative profiling of the T cell receptor repertoire was used in the study to follow responses to a trivalent subunit inactivated influenza vaccine. Paper-wide results and their limitations: According to the authors, only a limited number of new T cells may be recruited by each seasonal influenza vaccination.

V loses 3 bases, J loses 12 bases, and the germline ends lie 23 bases apart. Sequences SGHAT (CDR1) and FQNNGV (CDR2) are obtained from the germline V gene. Reading from cysteine to phenylalanine, the CDR3 counts 16 amino acids. Solely the CDR3 DNA is kept, with 48 bases framed from the first base. To note about this clonotype: Its antigen remains unidentified. Base qualities were left out, and no much larger clone turns up one base away.

The library was produced with RT-PCR. The instrument was an Illumina HiSeq 2500. The public reads were reanalyzed by TCRdb: fastp trimming at Q25, MiXCR alignment, in-frame beta chains only. Here each entry gathers all rows of one CDR3 protein and keeps the most common genes and DNA. A total of hundreds of thousands of distinct CDR3 sequences appear in this sample, approximately 18% of them only once. The ten top clones hold 9.5% to 13% of the sample. Material: PBMCs from blood, obtained roughly 5 days after vaccination. The V gene is TRBV11-2 and the J gene is TRBJ1-4, with TRBD1 as a weak D call on 6 bases. The sequence derives from a man aged 50 to 59 who received an inactivated influenza vaccine. Donor details come from another sample of the same person, matched by shared clones. The CDR3: CASSLTGIGLKGELFF. Read as DNA, the sequence is TGTGCCAGCAGCTTGACAGGAATTGGTTTAAAAGGGGAACTGTTTTTT.